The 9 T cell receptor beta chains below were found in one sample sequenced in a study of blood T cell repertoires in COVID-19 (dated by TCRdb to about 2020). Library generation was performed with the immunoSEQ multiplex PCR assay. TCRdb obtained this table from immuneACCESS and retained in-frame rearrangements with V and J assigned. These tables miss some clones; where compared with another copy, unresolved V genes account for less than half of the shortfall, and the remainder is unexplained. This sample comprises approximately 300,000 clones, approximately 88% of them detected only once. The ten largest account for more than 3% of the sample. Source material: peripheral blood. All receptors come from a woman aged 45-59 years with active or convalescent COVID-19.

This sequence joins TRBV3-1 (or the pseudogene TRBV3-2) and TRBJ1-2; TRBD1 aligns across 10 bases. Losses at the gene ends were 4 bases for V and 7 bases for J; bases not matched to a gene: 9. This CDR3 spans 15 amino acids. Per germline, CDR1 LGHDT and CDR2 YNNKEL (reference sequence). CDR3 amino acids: CASSRRDRGRRGYTF. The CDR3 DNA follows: TGTGCCAGCAGCCGCCGAGACAGGGGGCGGCGTGGCTACACCTTC.

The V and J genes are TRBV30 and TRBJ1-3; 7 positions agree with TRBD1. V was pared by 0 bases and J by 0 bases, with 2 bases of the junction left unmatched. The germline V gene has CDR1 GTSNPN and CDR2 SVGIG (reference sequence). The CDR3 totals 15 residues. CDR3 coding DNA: TGTGCCTGGAGTGTAGGACAGGCCTCTGGAAACACCATATATTTT. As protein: CAWSVGQASGNTIYF. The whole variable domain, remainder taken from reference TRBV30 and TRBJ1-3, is SQTIHQWPATLVQPVGSPLSLECTVEGTSNPNLYWYRQAAGRGLQLLFYSVGIGQISSEVPQNLSASRPQDRQFILSSKKLLLSDSGFYLCAWSVGQASGNTIYFGEGSWLTVV.

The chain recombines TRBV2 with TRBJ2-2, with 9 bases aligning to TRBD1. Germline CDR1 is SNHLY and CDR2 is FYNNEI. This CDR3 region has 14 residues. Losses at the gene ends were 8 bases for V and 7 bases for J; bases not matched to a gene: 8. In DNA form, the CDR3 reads TGTGCCAGCGCTGAACAGGGGGCCGGCGGGGAGCTGTTTTTT. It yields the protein CASAEQGAGGELFF.

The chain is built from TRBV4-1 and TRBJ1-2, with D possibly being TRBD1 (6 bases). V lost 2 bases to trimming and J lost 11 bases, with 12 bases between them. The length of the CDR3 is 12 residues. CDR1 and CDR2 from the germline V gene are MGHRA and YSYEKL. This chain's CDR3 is CASSQSQGTYTF. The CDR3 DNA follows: TGCGCCAGCAGCCAATCTCAGGGGACGTACACCTTC.

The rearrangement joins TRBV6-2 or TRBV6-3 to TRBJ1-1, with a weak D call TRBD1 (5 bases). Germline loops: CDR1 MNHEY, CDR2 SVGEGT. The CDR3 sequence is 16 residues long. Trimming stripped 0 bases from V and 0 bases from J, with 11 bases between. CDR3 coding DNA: TGTGCCAGCAGTTACTCGACGAAGGGGATGAACACTGAAGCTTTCTTT. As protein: CASSYSTKGMNTEAFF.

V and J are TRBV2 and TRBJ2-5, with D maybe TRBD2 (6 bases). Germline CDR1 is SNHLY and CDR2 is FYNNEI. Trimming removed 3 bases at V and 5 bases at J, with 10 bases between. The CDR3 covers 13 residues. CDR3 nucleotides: TGTGCCAGCAGTGACGGAGGGGTGGAGACCCAGTACTTC. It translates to CASSDGGVETQYF.

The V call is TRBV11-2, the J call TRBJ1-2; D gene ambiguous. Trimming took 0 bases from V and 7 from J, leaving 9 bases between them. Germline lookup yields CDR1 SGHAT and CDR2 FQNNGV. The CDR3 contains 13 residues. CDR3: CASSLDGRFGYTF. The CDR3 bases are TGTGCCAGCAGCTTAGATGGGAGATTTGGCTACACCTTC.

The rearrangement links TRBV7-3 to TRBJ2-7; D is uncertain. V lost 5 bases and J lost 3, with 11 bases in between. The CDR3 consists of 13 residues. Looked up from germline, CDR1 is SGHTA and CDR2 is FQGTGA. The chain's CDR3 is CASSLLPGYEQYF. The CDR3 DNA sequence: TGTGCCAGCAGCCTCCTCCCCGGCTACGAGCAGTACTTC.

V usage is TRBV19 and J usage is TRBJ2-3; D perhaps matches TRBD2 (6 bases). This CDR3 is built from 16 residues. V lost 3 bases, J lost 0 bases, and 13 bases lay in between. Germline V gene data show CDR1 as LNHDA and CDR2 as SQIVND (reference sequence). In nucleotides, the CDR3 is TGTGCCAGTAGTATTGTCGGGGACTCTAGCACAGATACGCAGTATTTT. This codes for CASSIVGDSSTDTQYF.